This T cell receptor beta chain stems from a study of blood T cell repertoires in COVID-19. Clones were sequenced by immunoSEQ multiplex PCR, and TCRdb holds only the in-frame ones, with some missing. The sample contains about 150,000 clones, approximately 82% of which appear only once. J gave up 1 base and V 5 bases, and 5 bases lay outside the gene matches. CDR3 length equals 15 residues. Germline V lookup: CDR1 SGHTA, CDR2 FQGNSA. The sample comprised peripheral blood. The clonotype was recovered from a human donor with acute or convalescent COVID-19. The donor label of this sample is uncertain. The gene calls are TRBV7-2 and TRBJ1-3, with 7 bases that match TRBD1. The CDR3 sequence is CASSAQTGSGNTIYF. CDR3 nucleotide sequence: TGTGCCAGCAGCGCCCAGACAGGGTCTGGAAACACCATATATTTT.